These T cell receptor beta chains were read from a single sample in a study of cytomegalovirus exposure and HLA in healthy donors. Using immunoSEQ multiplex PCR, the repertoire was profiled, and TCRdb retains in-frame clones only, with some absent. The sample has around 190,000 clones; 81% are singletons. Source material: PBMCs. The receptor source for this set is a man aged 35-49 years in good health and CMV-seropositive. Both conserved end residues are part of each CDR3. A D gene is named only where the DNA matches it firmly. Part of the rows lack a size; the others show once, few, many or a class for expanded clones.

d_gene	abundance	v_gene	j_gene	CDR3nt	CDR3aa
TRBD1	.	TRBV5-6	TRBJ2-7	TGTGCCAGCAGCATAACAGGGGGCGACGAGCAGTACTTC	CASSITGGDEQYF
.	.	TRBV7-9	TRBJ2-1	TGTGCCAGCAGCCAGGCGGACTACAACAATGAGCAGTTCTTC	CASSQADYNNEQFF
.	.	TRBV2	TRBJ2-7	TGTGCCAGCAGTGCCTCGGGATCCTACGAGCAGTACTTC	CASSASGSYEQYF
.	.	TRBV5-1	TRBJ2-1	TGCGCCAGCAGCTTGGCTGCGGGAAGCTCCTACAATGAGCAGTTCTTC	CASSLAAGSSYNEQFF
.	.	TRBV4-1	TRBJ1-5	TGCGCCAGCAGCCGTATAGAGGAACAGCCCCAGCATTTT	CASSRIEEQPQHF
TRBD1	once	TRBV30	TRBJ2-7	TGTGCCTGGAGCGCCGGCCGGGACAGGGGGCACTACGAGCAGTACTTC	CAWSAGRDRGHYEQYF
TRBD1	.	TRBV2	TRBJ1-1	TGTGCCAGCAGTGCGACAGGGGGCGGATACACTGAAGCTTTCTTT	CASSATGGGYTEAFF
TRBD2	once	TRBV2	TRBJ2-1	TGTGCCAGCAGTGAGTCACTAGCGGGGAATGAGCAGTTCTTC	CASSESLAGNEQFF
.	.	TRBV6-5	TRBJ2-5	TGTGCCAGCAGCCACAGGCCGGAAGAGACCCAGTACTTC	CASSHRPEETQYF
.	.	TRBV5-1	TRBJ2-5	TGCGCCAGCAGCTTTGGGCAGAATCAAGAGACCCAGTACTTC	CASSFGQNQETQYF
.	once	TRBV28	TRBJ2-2	TGTGCCAGCAGTCCTTCAAGGGGCCGACAGAGCGGGGAGCTGTTTTTT	CASSPSRGRQSGELFF
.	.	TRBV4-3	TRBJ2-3	TGCGCCACCGGAGGGACAGATACGCAGTATTTT	CATGGTDTQYF
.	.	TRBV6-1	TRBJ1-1	TGTGCCAGCAGTGAAGGTGGAGGAAGATACACTGAAGCTTTCTTT	CASSEGGGRYTEAFF
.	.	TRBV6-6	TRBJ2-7	TGTGCCAGCAGTTATTTGCAGGGCCTGTCCTACGAGCAGTACTTC	CASSYLQGLSYEQYF
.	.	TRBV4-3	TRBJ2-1	TGCGCCAGCAGCCAAGGGAGGGCCCGGTCTTTTGAGCAGTTCTTC	CASSQGRARSFEQFF
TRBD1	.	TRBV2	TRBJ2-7	TGTGCCAGCAGGGGGGACAGGGTCGTCCCCGAGCAGTACTTC	CASRGDRVVPEQYF
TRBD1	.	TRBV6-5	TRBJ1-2	TGTGCCAGCAGTTACCGGGACAGGGTTTCTGGCTACACCTTC	CASSYRDRVSGYTF
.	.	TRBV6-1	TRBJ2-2	TGTGCCAGCAGTACGGCGGCGGGGCCAACCGGGGAGCTGTTTTTT	CASSTAAGPTGELFF
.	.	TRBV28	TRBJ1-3	TGTGCCAGCAGTTTACAATCCAGGATTAGAGGAAACACCATATATTTT	CASSLQSRIRGNTIYF
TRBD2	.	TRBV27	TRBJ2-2	TGTGCCAGCAGTTTACCGGGACTAGCGGGAACTATCGGGGAGCTGTTTTTT	CASSLPGLAGTIGELFF
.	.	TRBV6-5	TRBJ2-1	TGTGCCACCACCGAGGGGAGGCTCAATGAGCAGTTCTTC	CATTEGRLNEQFF
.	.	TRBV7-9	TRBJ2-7	TGTGCCAGCAGTCATCGGCAGCGGAGCTCCTACGAGCAGTACTTC	CASSHRQRSSYEQYF
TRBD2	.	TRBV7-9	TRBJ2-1	TGTGCCAGCAGCCCACGGGCTAGCGGGGGGGGTAGCAGTGAGCAGTTCTTC	CASSPRASGGGSSEQFF
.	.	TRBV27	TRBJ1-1	TGTGCCAGCAGTCCTATCGGGAGGGAAGCTGAAGCTTTCTTT	CASSPIGREAEAFF
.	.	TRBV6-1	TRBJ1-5	TGTGCCAGCAGTGAAGAGGTGGGGGCGAGACAGCCCCAGCATTTT	CASSEEVGARQPQHF
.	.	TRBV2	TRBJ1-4	TGTGCCAGCAGTGAACAGACACCAACTAATGAAAAACTGTTTTTT	CASSEQTPTNEKLFF
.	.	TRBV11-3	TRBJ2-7	TGTGCCAGCAGCTTACTGGTAACGGGCGAGCAGTACTTC	CASSLLVTGEQYF
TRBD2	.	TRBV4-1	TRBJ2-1	TGCGCCAGCAGCCAGGGCGGGAGCTCCTACAATGAGCAGTTCTTC	CASSQGGSSYNEQFF
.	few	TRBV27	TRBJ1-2	TGTGCCAGCAGCCTGGGAGGGGCCAGAGATGGCTACACCTTC	CASSLGGARDGYTF